Shown below are 20 T cell receptor beta chains from a single sample sequenced in a study of T cells in Graves' hyperthyroidism and ophthalmopathy. Researchers took RNA transcripts and amplified the TCR beta CDR3 regions from them. Carried out on the TCR CDR3, a first-round RT-PCR used the HTBI primer set. MiXCR, run by TCRdb on the multiplex PCR reads, gives a single entry per CDR3 protein. The sample shows roughly 840,000 distinct CDR3 sequences, approximately 40% of them seen only once. The sequenced material came from blood. Receptor source: a man in his late teens or twenties with Graves' hyperthyroidism.

This clonotype was seen a handful of times. In nucleotides, the CDR3 is TGTGCCAGCACCTTCGCGGGGGGAGCCTCCTACGAGCAGTACTTC. This encodes CASTFAGGASYEQYF. The chain uses TRBV7-2 and TRBJ2-7; TRBD2 aligns across 8 bases. Germline V gene data show CDR1 as SGHTA and CDR2 as FQGNSA. The length of the CDR3 is 15 residues. V was clipped by 7 bases and J by 0 bases; unmatched bases: 8.

This clonotype was detected ten times or more. This chain connects TRBV29-1 to TRBJ1-5; D is uncertain. The CDR3 contains 13 residues. CDR1 and CDR2 (germline): SQVTM, ANQGSEA. Trimming left V 4 bases short and J 0 bases short, with 7 bases between. CDR3 loop: CSVGAYSNQPQHF. The CDR3 nucleotides are TGCAGCGTTGGGGCGTATAGCAATCAGCCCCAGCATTTT. Full variable domain (rest looked up from reference TRBV29-1 and TRBJ1-5): SAVISQKPSRDICQRGTSLTIQCQVDSQVTMMFWYRQQPGQSLTLIATANQGSEATYESGFVIDKFPISRPNLTFSTLTVSNMSPEDSSIYLCSVGAYSNQPQHFGDGTRLSIL.

The chain is built from TRBV19 and TRBJ2-2, with D hard to call. Germline values: CDR1 LNHDA, CDR2 SQIVND (reference sequence). V lost 3 bases, J lost 7 bases, and 15 bases lay in between. CDR3 length: 15 residues. CDR3 DNA sequence: TGTGCCAGTAGTATTCTGGGCCAGACATTCGGGGAGCTGTTTTTT. It yields the protein CASSILGQTFGELFF. The variable domain in full, with the rest retrieved from reference TRBV19 and TRBJ2-2, is DGGITQSPKYLFRKEGQNVTLSCEQNLNHDAMYWYRQDPGQGLRLIYYSQIVNDFQKGDIAEGYSVSREKKESFPLTVTSAQKNPTAFYLCASSILGQTFGELFFGEGSRLTVL.

The sample holds a few counts of this clonotype. The chain links TRBV7-8 to TRBJ1-3; D is unresolved. Germline values: CDR1 SGHVS, CDR2 FQNEAQ. There are 15 residues in the CDR3. V was cut by 3 bases and J by 0 bases, with 9 bases left in between. CDR3 in amino acids: CASSLGATSGNTIYF. CDR3 DNA: TGTGCCAGCAGCTTGGGCGCGACCTCTGGAAACACCATATATTTT.

This sequence joins TRBV4-1 and TRBJ2-7; D not resolved. V lost 0 bases and J lost 0, with 12 bases in between. Germline assignment: CDR1 MGHRA and CDR2 YSYEKL. This CDR3 has 16 amino acids. This chain's CDR3 is CASSQEGQASSYEQYF. The CDR3 region has the DNA TGCGCCAGCAGCCAAGAAGGCCAGGCGAGCTCCTACGAGCAGTACTTC.

This clonotype occurred a few times. The rearrangement links TRBV11-2 to TRBJ2-7; 15 bases agree with TRBD2. The germline V gene has CDR1 SGHAT and CDR2 FQNNGV. V was clipped by 7 bases and J by 0 bases; unmatched bases: 7. The CDR3 is 17 amino acids. The CDR3 sequence: CASTLGLAGGVSYEQYF. DNA for the CDR3: TGTGCCAGCACCCTCGGACTAGCGGGAGGGGTCTCCTACGAGCAGTACTTC. The entire variable domain, with the rest obtained from reference TRBV11-2 and TRBJ2-7, is as follows: EAGVAQSPRYKIIEKRQSVAFWCNPISGHATLYWYQQILGQGPKLLIQFQNNGVVDDSQLPKDRFSAERLKGVDSTLKIQPAKLEDSAVYLCASTLGLAGGVSYEQYFGPGTRLTVT.

A word on this clonotype: A junction boundary mismatches the germline segment, possibly from a read error. The V and J genes are TRBV7-9 and TRBJ1-2; D unresolved. This CDR3 contains 15 residues. Germline CDR1 reads SEHNR; CDR2 reads FQNEAQ (reference sequence). CDR3 amino acids: CASSSIGLDNCGYTF. CDR3 bases: TGTGCCAGCAGCTCGATTGGTTTGGATAACTGTGGCTACACCTTC.

Comment on this clonotype: The junction departs from the called germline gene at one end, perhaps through a read error. This sequence joins TRBV10-3 and TRBJ1-2; possibly TRBD1 for D (5 bases). This CDR3 is 14 amino acids long. The V gene's germline CDR1 is ENHRY and CDR2 SYGVKD. CDR3 amino acids: CASSYARANYGYTF. CDR3 in DNA: TGTGCCAGCAGTTACGCCAGGGCGAACTATGGCTACACCTTC.

This clonotype was counted at least ten times. The gene calls are TRBV29-1 and TRBJ2-7; 7 nucleotides line up with TRBD2. This CDR3 comprises 12 residues. V lost 4 bases, J lost 3 bases, and 3 bases stayed unmatched. The germline V gene encodes CDR1 SQVTM and CDR2 ANQGSEA. CDR3: CSVGTSIYEQYF. The CDR3 nucleotides read TGCAGCGTTGGGACTAGTATCTACGAGCAGTACTTC.

The chain carries TRBV5-8 and TRBJ1-2, with D unclear. Germline V gene data show CDR1 as SGHTS and CDR2 as YDEGEE. V was clipped by 3 bases and J by 8 bases, with 26 bases between them. The CDR3 runs 17 residues. CDR3 sequence: CASSYAGGYQGPEGYTF. As DNA, the CDR3 is TGTGCCAGCAGCTATGCCGGAGGATACCAAGGGCCGGAAGGCTACACCTTC. The full variable domain, with the rest looked up from reference TRBV5-8 and TRBJ1-2, is EAGVTQSPTHLIKTRGQQATLRCSPISGHTSVYWYQQALGLGLQFLLWYDEGEERNRGNFPPRFSGRQFPNYSSELNVNALELEDSALYLCASSYAGGYQGPEGYTFGSGTRLTVV.

This clonotype was detected ten times or more. The chain has TRBV20-1 and TRBJ1-5; 9 bases line up with TRBD1. The germline V gene encodes CDR1 DFQATT and CDR2 SNEGSKA (reference sequence). After removal of 3 bases from V and 6 bases from J, the junction contained 6 bases not matched to a gene. The CDR3 spans 14 residues. As DNA, the CDR3 is TGCAGTGCTAGCCGGGACAGGGACGGTCAGCCCCAGCATTTT. This codes for CSASRDRDGQPQHF.

This clonotype came up many times. The gene calls are TRBV20-1 and TRBJ2-7, with 12 bases lining up with TRBD1. The CDR3 extends over 13 amino acids. V dropped 6 bases and J dropped 5; count of bases not matched to a gene: 5. Germline V gene data show CDR1 as DFQATT and CDR2 as SNEGSKA (reference sequence). The CDR3 is CSASGTGGHEQYF. CDR3 coding DNA: TGCAGTGCCAGTGGGACAGGGGGCCACGAGCAGTACTTC.

This clonotype was counted ten times or more. The chain uses TRBV12-3 or TRBV12-4 and TRBJ2-7; D possibly corresponds to TRBD2 (5 bases). This CDR3 has 12 residues. V dropped 1 base and J dropped 5 bases, with 6 bases sitting between them. The CDR3 sequence is CASSLDGNEQYF. The CDR3 DNA follows: TGTGCCAGCAGTTTAGACGGGAACGAGCAGTACTTC.

On this clonotype itself: One junction end does not reproduce the germline sequence, and a read error may be involved. The chain recombines TRBV12-3 or TRBV12-4 with TRBJ2-5; 7 positions match TRBD2. This CDR3 is 16 amino acids long. The CDR3 coding sequence is TGTGCCAGCAGTTCAATCTCCGCGGGGGAAGGGGAGAACCAGTACTTC. Its translation: CASSSISAGEGENQYF.

The table lists this clonotype with many counts. The rearrangement uses TRBV2 and TRBJ1-1; D unclear. V dropped 8 bases and J dropped 7 bases, with 11 bases sitting between them. CDR3 length equals 11 residues. Germline loops: CDR1 SNHLY, CDR2 FYNNEI. The CDR3 coding sequence is TGTGCCAGCTCATCCGGGAATGAAGCTTTCTTT. This sequence encodes CASSSGNEAFF. The full variable domain, in which reference TRBV2 and TRBJ1-1 provide the parts outside the CDR3, is EPEVTQTPSHQVTQMGQEVILRCVPISNHLYFYWYRQILGQKVEFLVSFYNNEISEKSEIFDDQFSVERPDGSNFTLKIRSTKLEDSAMYFCASSSGNEAFFGQGTRLTVV.

This clonotype has at least ten counts. The V call is TRBV2, the J call TRBJ2-2, with 7 bases matching TRBD2. The CDR3 spans 17 residues. Per germline, CDR1 SNHLY and CDR2 FYNNEI. V lost 1 base to trimming and J lost 3 bases; unmatched junction nucleotides: 8. DNA of the CDR3: TGTGCCAGCAGTGAAGTGGGAGCGGGGAGTTACACCGGGGAGCTGTTTTTT. Translating it yields CASSEVGAGSYTGELFF.

A few counts support this clonotype. V and J are TRBV7-9 and TRBJ2-5; D is possibly TRBD2 (6 bases). The V and J ends lost 0 bases and 5 bases respectively, with 19 bases between them. This CDR3 has 17 residues. In germline, CDR1 is SEHNR, CDR2 FQNEAQ (reference sequence). The CDR3 region has the DNA TGTGCCAGCAGCTTAGCGTCAGGAGGGCTTTCCACGGAGACCCAGTACTTC. Translating it yields CASSLASGGLSTETQYF.

As regards this clonotype: A single base separates this from a much larger clone, so it may be a read error. The chain carries TRBV7-2 and TRBJ2-5; weak D call: TRBD2 (5 bases). Per the germline V gene, CDR1 is SGHTA and CDR2 is FQGNSA. CDR3 length: 14 residues. CDR3 region: CARSPLDSPGSLRF. The CDR3 nucleotides are TGTGCCAGAAGCCCGCTGGACTCTCCGGGGAGCCTTCGCTTC. The variable domain in full, completed from reference TRBV7-2 and TRBJ2-5, reads GAGVSQSPSNKVTEKGKDVELRCDPISGHTALYWYRQSLGQGLEFLIYFQGNSAPDKSGLPSDRFSAERTGGSVSTLTIQRTQQEDSAVYLCARSPLDSPGSLRFGPGTRLLVL.

This clonotype was recorded only once. The rearrangement links TRBV25-1 to TRBJ1-2; D possibly corresponds to TRBD1 (6 bases). The CDR3 has 16 residues. Germline CDR1 and CDR2: MGHDK and SYGVNS. Trimming left V 6 bases short and J 5 bases short, with 22 bases between. As DNA, the CDR3 is TGTGCCAGCAGCCCGAACCCACCTCAGGGGAAGTATGGCTACACCTTC. Protein sequence: CASSPNPPQGKYGYTF.

The chain combines TRBV9 with TRBJ2-7; D is perhaps TRBD1 (6 bases). This CDR3 has 12 amino acids. Germline CDR1 SGDLS, CDR2 YYNGEE. Trimming shortened V by 6 bases and J by 6 bases, and 13 bases separated the two germline ends. The CDR3 is CASIGTGSEQYF. The CDR3 nucleotides read TGTGCCAGCATCGGAACAGGGTCCGAGCAGTACTTC.